This T cell receptor (beta chain) was sequenced for a study of blood T cell repertoires in COVID-19. Sequencing used immunoSEQ multiplex PCR; TCRdb keeps in-frame clones, though not all of them. Counted here are some 300,000 clones, around 92% occurring once; the ten biggest clones make up 2.5% to 3%. Each exposed participant met a COVID-19 case in the 2 weeks preceding study entry. The CDR3 has 16 amino acids. Trimming at V came to 7 bases and at J to 5 bases, leaving 12 bases not matched to a gene. The germline V gene has CDR1 LNHDA and CDR2 SQIVND (reference sequence). This sequence joins TRBV19 and TRBJ2-2; 8 nucleotides agree with TRBD2. Sequencing was carried out using PBMCs or T cells enriched from blood (not recorded which). The sequence was collected from a woman aged 45 to 65 who had been exposed to COVID-19. CDR3: CASTELAATSTGELFF. For the CDR3, the DNA is TGTGCCAGTACAGAACTAGCGGCGACGAGTACCGGGGAGCTGTTTTTT.